This T cell receptor beta chain came from a study of blood T cell repertoires in COVID-19. Study-wide background: The analysed material was cDNA or gDNA that came from T cells, B-cell-depleted T cells, or PBMCs.

The assay was immunoSEQ multiplex PCR, and TCRdb's table has in-frame clones only and misses some. The sample records 270,000 or so clones, approximately 90% being singletons. The CDR3 has 15 residues. V trimming: 1 base; J trimming: 7 bases; junction bases outside the gene matches: 3. CDR1 is SGHTA, CDR2 FQGNSA, per germline. The source of this sequence is a woman aged 25 to 39 with acute COVID-19. Sequencing was done on a sample of PBMCs or T cells enriched from blood (not recorded which). The chain couples TRBV7-2 to TRBJ2-7, with 14 bases matching TRBD2. CDR3 bases: TGTGCCAGCAGCTTAGGGAGGACTAGCGGGAGGGAGCAGTACTTC. It specifies CASSLGRTSGREQYF.